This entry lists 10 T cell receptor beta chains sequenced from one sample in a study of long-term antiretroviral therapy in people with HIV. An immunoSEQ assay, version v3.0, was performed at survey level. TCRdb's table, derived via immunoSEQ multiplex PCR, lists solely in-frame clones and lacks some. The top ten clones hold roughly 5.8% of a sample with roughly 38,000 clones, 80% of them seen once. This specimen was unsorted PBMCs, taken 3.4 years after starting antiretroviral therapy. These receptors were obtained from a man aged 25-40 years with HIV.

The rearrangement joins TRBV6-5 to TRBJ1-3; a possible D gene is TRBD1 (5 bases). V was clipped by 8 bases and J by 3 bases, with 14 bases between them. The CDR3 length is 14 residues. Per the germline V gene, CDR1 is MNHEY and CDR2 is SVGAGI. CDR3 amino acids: CASQRGLLGNTIYF. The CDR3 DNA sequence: TGTGCCAGCCAGAGGGGACTCCTTGGAAACACCATATATTTT.

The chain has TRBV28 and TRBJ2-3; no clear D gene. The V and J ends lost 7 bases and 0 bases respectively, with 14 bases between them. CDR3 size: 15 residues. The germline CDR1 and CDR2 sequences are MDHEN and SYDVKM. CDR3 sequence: CASTPSLFSTDTQYF. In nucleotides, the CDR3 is TGTGCCAGCACCCCGTCCCTTTTTAGCACAGATACGCAGTATTTT.

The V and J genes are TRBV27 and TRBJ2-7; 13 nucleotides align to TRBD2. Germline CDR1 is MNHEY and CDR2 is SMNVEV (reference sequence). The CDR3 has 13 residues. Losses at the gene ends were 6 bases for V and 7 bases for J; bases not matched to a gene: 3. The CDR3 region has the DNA TGTGCCAGCAGCTGGACTAGCGGGAGTGAGCAGTACTTC. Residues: CASSWTSGSEQYF.

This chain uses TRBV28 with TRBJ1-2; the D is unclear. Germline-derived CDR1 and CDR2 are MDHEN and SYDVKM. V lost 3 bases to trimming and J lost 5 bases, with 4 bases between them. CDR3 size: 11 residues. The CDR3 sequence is CASSFGYGYTF. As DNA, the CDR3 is TGTGCCAGCAGTTTTGGGTATGGCTACACCTTC.

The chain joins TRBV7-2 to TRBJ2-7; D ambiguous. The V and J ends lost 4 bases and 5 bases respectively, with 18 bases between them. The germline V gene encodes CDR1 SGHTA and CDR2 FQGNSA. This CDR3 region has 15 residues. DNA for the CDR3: TGTGCCAGCAGCTGGCCGGATGGTGGGTTCAACGAGCAGTACTTC. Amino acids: CASSWPDGGFNEQYF. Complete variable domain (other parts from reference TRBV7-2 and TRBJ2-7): GAGVSQSPSNKVTEKGKDVELRCDPISGHTALYWYRQSLGQGLEFLIYFQGNSAPDKSGLPSDRFSAERTGGSVSTLTIQRTQQEDSAVYLCASSWPDGGFNEQYFGPGTRLTVT.

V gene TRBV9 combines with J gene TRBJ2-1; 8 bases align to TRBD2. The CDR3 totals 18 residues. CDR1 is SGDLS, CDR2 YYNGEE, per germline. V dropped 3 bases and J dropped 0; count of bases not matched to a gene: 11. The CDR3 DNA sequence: TGTGCCAGCAGCGCCAGTAGGGCTAGCGGGCACTCCTACAATGAGCAGTTCTTC. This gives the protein CASSASRASGHSYNEQFF.

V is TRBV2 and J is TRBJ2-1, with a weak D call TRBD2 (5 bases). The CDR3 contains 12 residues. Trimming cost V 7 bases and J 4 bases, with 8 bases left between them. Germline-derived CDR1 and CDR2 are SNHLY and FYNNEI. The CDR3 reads CASISEYNEQFF. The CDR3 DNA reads TGTGCCAGCATTAGCGAATACAATGAGCAGTTCTTC.

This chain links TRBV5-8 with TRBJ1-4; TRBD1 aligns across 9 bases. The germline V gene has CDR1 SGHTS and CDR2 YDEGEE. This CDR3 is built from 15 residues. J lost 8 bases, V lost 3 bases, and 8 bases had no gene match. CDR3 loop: CASSSTGTGPEKLFF. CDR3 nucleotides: TGTGCCAGCAGCTCCACCGGGACAGGGCCCGAAAAACTGTTTTTT.

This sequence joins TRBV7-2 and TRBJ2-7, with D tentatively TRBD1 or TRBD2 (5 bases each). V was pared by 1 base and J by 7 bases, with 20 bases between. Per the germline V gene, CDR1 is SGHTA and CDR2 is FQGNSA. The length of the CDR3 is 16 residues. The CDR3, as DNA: TGTGCCAGCAGCTTAGATAGGACGGGACGGCTTCTGGAGCAGTACTTC. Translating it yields CASSLDRTGRLLEQYF.

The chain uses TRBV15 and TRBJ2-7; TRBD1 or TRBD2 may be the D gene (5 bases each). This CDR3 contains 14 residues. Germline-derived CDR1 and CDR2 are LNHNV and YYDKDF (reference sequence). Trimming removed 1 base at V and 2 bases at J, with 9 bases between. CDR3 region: CATSRGGPAYEQYF. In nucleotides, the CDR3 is TGTGCCACCAGCAGAGGGGGACCAGCCTACGAGCAGTACTTC. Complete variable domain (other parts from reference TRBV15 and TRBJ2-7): DAMVIQNPRYQVTQFGKPVTLSCSQTLNHNVMYWYQQKSSQAPKLLFHYYDKDFNNEADTPDNFQSRRPNTSFCFLDIRSPGLGDTAMYLCATSRGGPAYEQYFGPGTRLTVT.